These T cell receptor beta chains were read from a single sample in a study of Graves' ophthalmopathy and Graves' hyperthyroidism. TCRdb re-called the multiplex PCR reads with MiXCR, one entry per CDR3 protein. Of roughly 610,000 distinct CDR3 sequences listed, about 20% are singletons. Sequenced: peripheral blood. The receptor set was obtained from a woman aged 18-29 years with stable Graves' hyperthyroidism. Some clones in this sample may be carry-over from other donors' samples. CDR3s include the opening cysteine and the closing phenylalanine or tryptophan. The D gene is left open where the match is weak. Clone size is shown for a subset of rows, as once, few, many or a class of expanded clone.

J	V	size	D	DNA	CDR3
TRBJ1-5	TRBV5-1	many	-	TGCGCCAGCAGCTTGGACAGCCAGAGGAATCAGCCCCAGCATTTT	CASSLDSQRNQPQHF
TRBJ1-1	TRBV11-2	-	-	TGTGCCAGCAGCAAACCGACAGGCCCGAACACTGAAGCTTTCTTT	CASSKPTGPNTEAFF
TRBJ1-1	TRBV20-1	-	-	TGCAGTGCTTCCAGGGGCGGAGCGAACACTGAAGCTTTCTTT	CSASRGGANTEAFF
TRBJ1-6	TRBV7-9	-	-	TGTGCCAGCAGCCCCGGGACCAATTCACCCCTCCACTTT	CASSPGTNSPLHF
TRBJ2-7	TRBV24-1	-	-	TGTGCCACCAGTGATCCCGGGATCGGCGAGCAGTACTTC	CATSDPGIGEQYF
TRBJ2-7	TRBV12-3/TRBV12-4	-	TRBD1	TGTGCCAGCAGCACCACACAGGGGCGAACCTACGAGCAGTACTTC	CASSTTQGRTYEQYF
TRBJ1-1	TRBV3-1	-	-	TGTGCCAGCAGCCAAGGAGGGCCAAATGGGTGGACTGAAGCTTTCTTT	CASSQGGPNGWTEAFF
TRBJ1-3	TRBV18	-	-	TGTGCCAGCTCACCACCGCTGGCAGCCTCAGGAAACACCATATATTTT	CASSPPLAASGNTIYF
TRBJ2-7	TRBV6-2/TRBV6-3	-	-	TGTGCCAGCAGTTCCTTCGGGACTGAGTACGAGCAGTACTTC	CASSSFGTEYEQYF
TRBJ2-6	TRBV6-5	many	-	TGTGCCAGCAGTTACGAAAGGTCAACTGGGGCCAACGTCCTGACTTTC	CASSYERSTGANVLTF
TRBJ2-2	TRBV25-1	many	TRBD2	TGTGCCAGCAGTGAATTTAGGCGGGAGACCGGGGAGCTGTTTTTT	CASSEFRRETGELFF
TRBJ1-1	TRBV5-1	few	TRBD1	TGCGCCAGCAGCCCGTACAGGGGAAACTTAATGAACACTGAAGCTTTCTTT	CASSPYRGNLMNTEAFF
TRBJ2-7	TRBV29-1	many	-	TGCAGCGGGGGGCGGGGGCAAACGTACGAGCAGTACTTC	CSGGRGQTYEQYF
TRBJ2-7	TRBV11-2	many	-	TGTGCCAGCAGCCCCCAAAGGCAGGGCGAGCAGTACTTC	CASSPQRQGEQYF
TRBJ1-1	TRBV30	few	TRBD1	TGTGCCTGGAGTGTTGACAGGGTCACTGAAGCTTTCTTT	CAWSVDRVTEAFF
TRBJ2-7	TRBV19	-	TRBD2	TGTGCCAGTAGTCAAGCGGGGGGCGAGTCCTACGAGCAGTACTTC	CASSQAGGESYEQYF
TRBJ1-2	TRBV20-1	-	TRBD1	TGCAGTGCAAATCCGGACAGGGTAGCTAACTATGGCTACACCTTC	CSANPDRVANYGYTF
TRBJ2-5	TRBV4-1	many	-	TGCGCCAGCAGCCAAGGGGCAGGCCCCAGGGAGACCCAGTACTTC	CASSQGAGPRETQYF
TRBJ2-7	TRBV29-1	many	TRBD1	TGCAGCGTTGAATTTGGGGACAGGGCCTACGAGCAGTACTTC	CSVEFGDRAYEQYF
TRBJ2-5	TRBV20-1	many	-	TGCAGTGCTAGAAGGGGGACCCAGTACTTC	CSARRGTQYF
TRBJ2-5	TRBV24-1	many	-	TGTGCCACCAGTGACATACAAGTGCAGCCAGAGACCCAGTACTTC	CATSDIQVQPETQYF
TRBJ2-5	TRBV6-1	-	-	TGTGCCAGCAGCCCTCGGACAGCCGAGGCCCAGTACTTC	CASSPRTAEAQYF
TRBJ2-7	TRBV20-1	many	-	TGCAGTGCTAACGCCCTCAAGAGCTCCTACGAGCAGTACTTC	CSANALKSSYEQYF
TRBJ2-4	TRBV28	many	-	TGTGCCAGCAGCCGCGGCAGGGCCCCTATAGCCAAAAACATTCAGTACTTC	CASSRGRAPIAKNIQYF
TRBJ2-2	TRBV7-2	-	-	TGTGCCAGCAGCTCCTCAAGGCTGAACACCGGGGAGCTGTTTTTT	CASSSSRLNTGELFF
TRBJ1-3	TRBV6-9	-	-	TGTGCCAGCAGTTATAGGTGTTGGGCAGACTCTGGAAACACCATATATTTT	CASSYRCWADSGNTIYF
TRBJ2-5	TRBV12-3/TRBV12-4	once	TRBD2	TGTGCCAGCACTCCGGCCGGGAGGAAAGCAGAGACCCAGTACTTC	CASTPAGRKAETQYF
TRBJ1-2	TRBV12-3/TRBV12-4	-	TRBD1	TGTGCCAGCAGTTTGTCTCCCTTGTTGACAGGGCTCTATGGCTACACCTTC	CASSLSPLLTGLYGYTF
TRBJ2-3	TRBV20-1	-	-	TGCAGTGCAGCCCCGTCAGGGACGGATACGCAGTATTTT	CSAAPSGTDTQYF
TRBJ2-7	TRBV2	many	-	TGTGCCAGCAGTGACGACGGGCGCCTAAGCTTTTACTTC	CASSDDGRLSFYF
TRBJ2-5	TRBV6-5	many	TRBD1	TGTGCCAGCAGTTACTCAGGGGACAGTTCCTTC	CASSYSGDSSF
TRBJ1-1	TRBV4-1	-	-	TGCGCCAGCGGTTGGCGAAAGAACACTGAAGCTTTCTTT	CASGWRKNTEAFF
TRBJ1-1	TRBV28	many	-	TGTGCCAGCAGTTTACGACGGCTTGAAGCTTTCTTT	CASSLRRLEAFF
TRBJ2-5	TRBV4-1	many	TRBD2	TGCGCCAGCAGCCAAGGGGAGGGCTCGGAGACCCAGTACTTC	CASSQGEGSETQYF
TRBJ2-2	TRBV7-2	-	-	TGTGCCAGCAGTCTAGGTAGCGCCGGGGAGCTGTTTTTT	CASSLGSAGELFF
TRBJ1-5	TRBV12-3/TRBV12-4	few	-	TGTGCCAGCAGTTTAGCACGGGGGGTAAGACAGCCCCAGCATTTT	CASSLARGVRQPQHF
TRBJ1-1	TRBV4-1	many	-	TGCGCCAGCAGTGTCAGGGAGAGCACTGAAGCTTTCTTT	CASSVRESTEAFF
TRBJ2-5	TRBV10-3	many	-	TGTGCCATCAGTGAGCCGGGCAGCCAAGAGACCCAGTACTTC	CAISEPGSQETQYF
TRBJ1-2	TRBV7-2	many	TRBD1	TGTGCCAGCAGCTTAGCCGGGACAGAGAACTATGGCTACATCTTC	CASSLAGTENYGYIF
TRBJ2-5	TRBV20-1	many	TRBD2	TGCAGTGCCCGGACTAGCGGGGGGGCCTTAGAGACCCAGTACTTC	CSARTSGGALETQYF
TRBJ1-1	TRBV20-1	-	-	TGCAGTGCTTCTCAAATGAACACTGAAGCTTTCTTT	CSASQMNTEAFF
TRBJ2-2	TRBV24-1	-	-	TGTGCCACCAGTATGCCAAACACCGGGGAGCTGTTTTTT	CATSMPNTGELFF
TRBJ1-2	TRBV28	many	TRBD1	TGTGCCAGCAGTTTATTAGACAGGGGGCGAGGTGGCTACACCTTC	CASSLLDRGRGGYTF
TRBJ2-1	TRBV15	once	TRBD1	TGTGCCACCAGCAGCCCCGAACAGGGGGCGCGGAGTGATGAGCAGTTCTTC	CATSSPEQGARSDEQFF
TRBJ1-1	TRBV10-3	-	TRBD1	TGTGCCGGGGGGACAGGAGAGAACACTGAAGCTTTCTTT	CAGGTGENTEAFF
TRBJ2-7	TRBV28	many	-	TGTGCCAGCAGTGCCTCGGGACGGTACTACGAGCAGTACTTC	CASSASGRYYEQYF
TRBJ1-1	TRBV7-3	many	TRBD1	TGTGCCAGCAGCTCTCAGGGGGGGGAGACTGAAGCTTTCTTT	CASSSQGGETEAFF
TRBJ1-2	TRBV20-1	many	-	TGCAGTGCCGAAAGAGGACGGACCTATGGCTACACCTTC	CSAERGRTYGYTF
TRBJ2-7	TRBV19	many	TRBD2	TGTGCCAGTAGTATGGCAACTAGCGGGAGTCGGACCTACGAGCAGTACTTC	CASSMATSGSRTYEQYF
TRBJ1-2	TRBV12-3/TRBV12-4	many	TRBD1	TGTGCCAGCTCAGGACAGGGGGCGTGGGGCTACACCTTC	CASSGQGAWGYTF
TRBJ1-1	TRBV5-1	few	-	TGCGCCAGCAGCTTGGCGGGCGCGACCCAGAGGAACACTGAAGCTTTCTTT	CASSLAGATQRNTEAFF
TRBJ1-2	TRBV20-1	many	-	TGCAGTGCTAGAGATGGGGCAGGGACTAACTATGGCTACACCTTC	CSARDGAGTNYGYTF
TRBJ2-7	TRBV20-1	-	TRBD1	TGCAGTGCTAGAGATCCCCGACAGGGGATCTACGAGCCGTACTTC	CSARDPRQGIYEPYF
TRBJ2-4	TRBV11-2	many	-	TGTGCCAGCAGCTTTTACGGGGGCTACTTGGACATTAAGTACTTC	CASSFYGGYLDIKYF
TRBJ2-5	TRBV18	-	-	TGTGCCAGCTCACCGTCTGGCGTAGAAGAGACCCAGTACTTC	CASSPSGVEETQYF
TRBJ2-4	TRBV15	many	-	TGTGCCACCAGTTTTAGGGCAGACCAAAACATTCAGTACTTC	CATSFRADQNIQYF
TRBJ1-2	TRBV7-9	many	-	TGTGCCAGTTCGACGGGGACCTTC	CASSTGTF
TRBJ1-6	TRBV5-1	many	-	TGCGCCAGCAGGGGCGCGTGGGGGGATTCACCCCTCCACTTT	CASRGAWGDSPLHF